This T cell receptor beta chain was found in a study of blood T cells in healthy people across ages. Study-wide results and caveats: Comparison with aged donors showed that long-lived donors had more naive CD4+ cells and higher diversity. Lack of knowledge of donor CMV status possibly confounded expanded clonotype changes.

V lost 3 bases, J lost 7 bases, and 13 bases lay in between. The CDR3 loop spans 13 amino acids. The germline gives CDR1 SGDLS, CDR2 YYNGEE. With regard to this clonotype: Its specificity is unknown.

With each sample, at least 5 micrograms of total RNA were extracted. With a J-beta primer mix and a sample-barcoded 5' primer, a second PCR ran roughly 7 to 11 cycles. The template-switch adaptor was a 5' adaptor with 12 random nucleotides. It tagged each cDNA molecule. TCRdb re-analysed the 5' RACE reads in MiXCR, keeping a single row per CDR3 protein. The sample lists 600,000 to 650,000 distinct CDR3 sequences, approximately 59% occurring once. The receptor comes from a man in his 60s in good health. This chain uses TRBV9 with TRBJ2-5; D gene uncertain. The sequencing input was blood. The CDR3 reads CASSGGGKGTQYF. CDR3 nucleotide sequence: TGTGCCAGCAGCGGTGGTGGGAAGGGGACCCAGTACTTC.